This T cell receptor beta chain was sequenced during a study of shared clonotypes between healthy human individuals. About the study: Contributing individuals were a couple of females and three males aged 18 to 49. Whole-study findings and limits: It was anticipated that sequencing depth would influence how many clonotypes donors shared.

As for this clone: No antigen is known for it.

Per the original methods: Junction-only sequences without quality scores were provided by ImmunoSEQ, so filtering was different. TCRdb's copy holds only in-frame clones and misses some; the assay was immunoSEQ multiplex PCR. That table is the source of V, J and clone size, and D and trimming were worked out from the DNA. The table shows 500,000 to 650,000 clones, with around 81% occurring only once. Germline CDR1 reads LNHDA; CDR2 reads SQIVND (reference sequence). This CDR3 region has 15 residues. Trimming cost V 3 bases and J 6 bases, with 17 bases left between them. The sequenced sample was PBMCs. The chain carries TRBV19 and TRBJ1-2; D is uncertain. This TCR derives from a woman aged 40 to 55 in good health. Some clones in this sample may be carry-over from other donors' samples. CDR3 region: CASSMPALGSNGYTF. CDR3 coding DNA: TGTGCCAGTAGTATGCCCGCTTTAGGTTCCAATGGCTACACCTTC.